This T cell receptor beta chain emerged from a study of cytomegalovirus exposure and HLA in healthy donors. Points from the study as a whole: In an earlier analysis, about 87% or about 30%: the productive usage of most TCR beta V segments. In a later analysis, roughly 17,000 TCR beta sequences were associated with HLA alleles at 0.05 false discovery rate. In a later analysis, most CMV-associated TCR beta chains appeared HLA-restricted.

With regard to this clone: Its antigen remains unidentified.

PCR amplification relied on 60 Vbeta primers (plus 13 Jbeta primers). Generated by immunoSEQ multiplex PCR, the TCRdb table keeps only in-frame clones and is missing some. This table has roughly 200,000 clones, around 75% appearing once. This receptor was taken from a male donor in good health and CMV-seronegative. The sequencing input was PBMCs.

The chain's CDR3 is CASSLGGPGANEQFF. The CDR3 coding sequence is TGTGCCAGCAGCCTCGGGGGGCCAGGGGCCAATGAGCAGTTCTTC. This chain links TRBV7-3 with TRBJ2-1, with D tentatively TRBD2 (7 bases). Looked up from germline, CDR1 is SGHTA and CDR2 is FQGTGA. Trimming cost V 5 bases and J 6 bases, with 17 bases left between them. The CDR3 is made up of 15 amino acids.